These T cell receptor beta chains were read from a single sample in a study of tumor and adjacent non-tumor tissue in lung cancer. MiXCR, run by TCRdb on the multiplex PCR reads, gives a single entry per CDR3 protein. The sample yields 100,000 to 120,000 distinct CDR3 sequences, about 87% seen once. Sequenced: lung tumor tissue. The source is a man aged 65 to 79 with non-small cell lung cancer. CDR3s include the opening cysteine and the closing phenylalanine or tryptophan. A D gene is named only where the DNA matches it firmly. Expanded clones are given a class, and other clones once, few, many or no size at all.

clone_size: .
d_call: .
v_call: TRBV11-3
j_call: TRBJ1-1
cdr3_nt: TGTGCCAGCAGCTTATTCAGCATCAGGGTGAACAGTGAAGCTATCTTT
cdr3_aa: CASSLFSIRVNSEAIF

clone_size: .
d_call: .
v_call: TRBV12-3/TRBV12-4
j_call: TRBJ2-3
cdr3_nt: TGTGCCAGCAACATTACAAGGGATAGGCAGTATTTT
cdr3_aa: CASNITRDRQYF

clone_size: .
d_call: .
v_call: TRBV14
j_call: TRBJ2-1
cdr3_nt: TGTGCCAGAAACATCCAGGGCCCTTACAATGAGCAATTCTTC
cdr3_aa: CARNIQGPYNEQFF

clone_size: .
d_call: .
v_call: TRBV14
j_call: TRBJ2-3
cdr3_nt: TGTGCCAGCAGCCGGGACTCCGATGCCACGGATACACAGTATTTT
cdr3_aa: CASSRDSDATDTQYF

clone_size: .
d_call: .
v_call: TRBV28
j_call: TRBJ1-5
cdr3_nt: TGTGCCAGTGGGGAGTTGGGTCAGCCCCAGCATTTT
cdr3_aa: CASGELGQPQHF

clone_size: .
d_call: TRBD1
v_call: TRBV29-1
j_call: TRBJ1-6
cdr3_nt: TGCAGCGTAACTGGGACAGGCAATTCACCCACCCACTTT
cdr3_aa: CSVTGTGNSPTHF

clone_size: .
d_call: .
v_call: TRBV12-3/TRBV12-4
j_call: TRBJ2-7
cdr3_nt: TGTGCCGGCAGTTTCATAGGGCGGGACGAGCAGTACTTT
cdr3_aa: CAGSFIGRDEQYF

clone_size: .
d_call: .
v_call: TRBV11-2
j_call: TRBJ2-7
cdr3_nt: TGTGCCAGCAGCCCCCCACTAGCCTCAAAGGTCCAAGAGCAGTACTTC
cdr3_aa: CASSPPLASKVQEQYF

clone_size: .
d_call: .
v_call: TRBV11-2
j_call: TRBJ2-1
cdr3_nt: TGTACCAGCAGCTTAGGGGGTAGGGACGAGTACAATGAGCAGTTCTTT
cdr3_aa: CTSSLGGRDEYNEQFF

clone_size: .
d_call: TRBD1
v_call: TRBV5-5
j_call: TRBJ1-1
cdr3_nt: TGTACCACCACGGGACAGGTCCGGGGCACTGAGGCTTTCTTT
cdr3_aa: CTTTGQVRGTEAFF

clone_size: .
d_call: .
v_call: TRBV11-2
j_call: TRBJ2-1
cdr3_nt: TGTGCCAGCAGCTCACGGGTGCGGGACTGGGCCTCCTACAATGAGCAGTTCTTC
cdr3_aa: CASSSRVRDWASYNEQFF

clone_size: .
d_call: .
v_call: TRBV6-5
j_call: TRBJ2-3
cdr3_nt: TGTGCCAGCATAGGAGGGGGCACAGATAGGCAGTATTTT
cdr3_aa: CASIGGGTDRQYF

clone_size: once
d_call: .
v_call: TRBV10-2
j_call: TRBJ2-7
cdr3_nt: TGCGCCAGTGGTGAGTCGATTTGGCGGGACCTCTCCTACGAGCAGTACTTC
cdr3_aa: CASGESIWRDLSYEQYF

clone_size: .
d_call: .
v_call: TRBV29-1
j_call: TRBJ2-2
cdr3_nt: .
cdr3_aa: CSTVVAGGTGELLF

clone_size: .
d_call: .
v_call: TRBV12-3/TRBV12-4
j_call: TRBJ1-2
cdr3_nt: TGTGCCAGCAGTTTATTGAAAGGGTTTGGCTATGGTTACATCTTC
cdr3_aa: CASSLLKGFGYGYIF

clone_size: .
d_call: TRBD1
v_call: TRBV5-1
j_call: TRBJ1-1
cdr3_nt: TGCGCCAACAGCTTGGGGGACAGGGCTGATGCTTTCTTT
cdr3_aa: CANSLGDRADAFF

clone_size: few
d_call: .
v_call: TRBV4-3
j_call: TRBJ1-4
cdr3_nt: TGCGCCAGCAGCCGTACGGGGGGCGATATTGAAAAACTGTTTTTT
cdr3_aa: CASSRTGGDIEKLFF

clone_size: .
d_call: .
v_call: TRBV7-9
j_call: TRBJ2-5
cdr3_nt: TGTGCCAGCAGCTTCCCGGGCGGTACGAAGGAGACCCAGTACTTC
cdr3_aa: CASSFPGGTKETQYF

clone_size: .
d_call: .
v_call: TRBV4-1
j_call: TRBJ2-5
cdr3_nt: TGCGCCAGCAACCAAGGTTGGACAGACAAAGAGACCCAGTATTTC
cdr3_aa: CASNQGWTDKETQYF

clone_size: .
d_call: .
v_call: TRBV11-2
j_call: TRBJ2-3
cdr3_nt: TGTGCCAGCAGCTTAGATAGGACTGACACGCAGTATTTT
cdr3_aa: CASSLDRTDTQYF

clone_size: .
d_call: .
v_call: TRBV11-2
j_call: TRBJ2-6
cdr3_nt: TGTGTCAGCAGCGCGGCAGTGGCCAACGTCCTGACTTTC
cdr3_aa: CVSSAAVANVLTF

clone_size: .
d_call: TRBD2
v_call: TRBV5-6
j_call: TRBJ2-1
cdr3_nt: TGTACCAGCAGCAAGCGGGGAGGGTTCGATGGGCAGTTCTTC
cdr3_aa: CTSSKRGGFDGQFF

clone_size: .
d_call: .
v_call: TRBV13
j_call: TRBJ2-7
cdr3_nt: TGTGCCAGCAGCTCAACCCCGGACGACGAGCAGTACTTC
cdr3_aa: CASSSTPDDEQYF

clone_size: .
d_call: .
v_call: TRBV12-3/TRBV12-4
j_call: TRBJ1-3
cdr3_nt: TGTGCCAGCTGTTTCGCCGACAGGTTTGGAAACACCATATATTTT
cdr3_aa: CASCFADRFGNTIYF

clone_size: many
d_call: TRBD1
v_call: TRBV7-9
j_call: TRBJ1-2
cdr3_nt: TGTGCCAGCAGCCCTGGACAGGGGAATTATGGCTACACCTTC
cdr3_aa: CASSPGQGNYGYTF

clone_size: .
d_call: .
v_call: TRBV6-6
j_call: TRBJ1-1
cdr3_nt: TGTGCCAGCAGCCCAAGTGAGGGGCGGAACACTGAAGTTTTCTTT
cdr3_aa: CASSPSEGRNTEVFF

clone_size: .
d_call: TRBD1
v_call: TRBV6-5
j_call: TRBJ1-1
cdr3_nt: TGTGCCAACAGCCAGACAGGGGGCCGTCGTGAAGCTTACTTT
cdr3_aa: CANSQTGGRREAYF

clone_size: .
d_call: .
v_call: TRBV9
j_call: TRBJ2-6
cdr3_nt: TGTGCCAGCAGCTTGACAGTCTCCACACGCTCTGGGGCCGACGTCCTGACTTTC
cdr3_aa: CASSLTVSTRSGADVLTF

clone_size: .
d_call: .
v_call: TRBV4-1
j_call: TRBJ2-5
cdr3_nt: TGCGCCAGTAGCCAGAACCGGGACGGATACCAAGAGACCCAGTACTTC
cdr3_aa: CASSQNRDGYQETQYF

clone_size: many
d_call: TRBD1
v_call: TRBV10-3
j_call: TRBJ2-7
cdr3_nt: TGTGCCTGCACAACCGGGACAGGCCCCTACGAGCAGTACTTC
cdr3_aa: CACTTGTGPYEQYF

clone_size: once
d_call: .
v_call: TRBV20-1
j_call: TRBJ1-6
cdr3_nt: TGCAGTGCTAGAGATCTGGGGCCGACCAATTCACCCCTCCACTTT
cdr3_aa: CSARDLGPTNSPLHF

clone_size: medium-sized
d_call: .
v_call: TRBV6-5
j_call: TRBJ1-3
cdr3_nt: TGTGCCAGCAGTTACTCGTTCGAGAGCTCTGGAAACACCATATATTTT
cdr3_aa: CASSYSFESSGNTIYF

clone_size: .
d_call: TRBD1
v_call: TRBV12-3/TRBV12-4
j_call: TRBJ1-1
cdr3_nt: TGTGCCAGCAGCTATCAGACAGGGTTAACTGAAACTTTCTTT
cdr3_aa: CASSYQTGLTETFF

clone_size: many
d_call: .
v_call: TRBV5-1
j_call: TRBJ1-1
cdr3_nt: TGCGCCAGCAGCTTGGGGTCGGGGAACACTGAAGCTTTCTTT
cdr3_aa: CASSLGSGNTEAFF

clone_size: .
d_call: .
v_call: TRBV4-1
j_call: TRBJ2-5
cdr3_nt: TGCGCCAGCAGGCAAGAGGACAGCGTGGGGGCCTGGGAGACCCAGTACTTC
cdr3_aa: CASRQEDSVGAWETQYF

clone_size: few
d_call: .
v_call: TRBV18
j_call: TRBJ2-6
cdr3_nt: TGTGCCAGCTCACCACCGGATGGGGCCAACGTCCTGACTTTC
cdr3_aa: CASSPPDGANVLTF

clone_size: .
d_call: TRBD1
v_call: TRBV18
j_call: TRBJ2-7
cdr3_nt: TGTGCCAACTCAGGGGGAACCTACGTGCAGTACTTC
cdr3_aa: CANSGGTYVQYF

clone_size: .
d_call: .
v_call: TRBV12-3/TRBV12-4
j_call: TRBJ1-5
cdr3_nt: TGTACCAGCACCGAGGGAGGATTTAATCAGCCCCATCATTTT
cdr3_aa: CTSTEGGFNQPHHF

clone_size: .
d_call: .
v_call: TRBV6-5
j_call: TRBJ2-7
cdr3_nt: TGTGCCAGCAGTTATACCAGGACAGTCAGAGAACAGTACTTC
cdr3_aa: CASSYTRTVREQYF

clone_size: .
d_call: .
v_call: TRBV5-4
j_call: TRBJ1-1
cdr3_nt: TGTGCCAGCAACTTCGACAGGAGGAACACTGAAGTTTTCTTT
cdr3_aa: CASNFDRRNTEVFF

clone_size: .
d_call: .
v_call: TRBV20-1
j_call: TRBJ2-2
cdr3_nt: TGCAGTGCTAGAGGTGGGAGTGCAGGAGTGGGCGCCGAGGAGCTGTTTTTT
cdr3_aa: CSARGGSAGVGAEELFF

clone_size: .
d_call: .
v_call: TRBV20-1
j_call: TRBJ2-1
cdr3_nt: TGCAGTGCTAGGACCGTCGTAGAGTACGAGCAGTTCTTC
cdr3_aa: CSARTVVEYEQFF

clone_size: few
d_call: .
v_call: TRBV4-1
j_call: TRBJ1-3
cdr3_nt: TGCGCCGGCAGCCAAATCCACGGGGGGCGCATTGGAAATACCATATATTTT
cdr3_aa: CAGSQIHGGRIGNTIYF

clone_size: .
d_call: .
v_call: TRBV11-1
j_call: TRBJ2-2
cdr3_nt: TGTGCCAGCAGCTCTCCAGGGGCTGGGGAGCTGTTATTT
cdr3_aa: CASSSPGAGELLF

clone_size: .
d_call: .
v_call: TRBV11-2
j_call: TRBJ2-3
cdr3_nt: TGTGCCACGTCCTGTCGGAACACAGATACGCCGTATTTT
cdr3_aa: CATSCRNTDTPYF

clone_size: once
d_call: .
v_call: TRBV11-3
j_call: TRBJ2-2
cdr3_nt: TGTGCCAGGAGCTTCCTGGACACCTGGGAACTGTTTTTT
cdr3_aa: CARSFLDTWELFF

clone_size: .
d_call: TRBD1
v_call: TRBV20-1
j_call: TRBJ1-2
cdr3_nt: TGCTGTGCTAGTAACAGGGGTGTCTATGGCTACACCTTC
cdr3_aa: CCASNRGVYGYTF

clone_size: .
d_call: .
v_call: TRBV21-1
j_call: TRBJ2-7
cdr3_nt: TGTACCAGCAGCCGCTGGGCCTCCGAAAGGACCGGACTGTACGAGCAGTACTTC
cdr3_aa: CTSSRWASERTGLYEQYF

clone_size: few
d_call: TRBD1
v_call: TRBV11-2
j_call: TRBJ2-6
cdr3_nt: TGTGCCAGTAGCCCCGGGACAGGGGGTTCTCGTGGGGCCAACCTCCTGACTTTC
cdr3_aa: CASSPGTGGSRGANLLTF

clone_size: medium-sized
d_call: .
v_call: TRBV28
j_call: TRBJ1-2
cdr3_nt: TGTGCCACCGAAAACAAGGTCTTCCCTTGGGACACCTTC
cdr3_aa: CATENKVFPWDTF

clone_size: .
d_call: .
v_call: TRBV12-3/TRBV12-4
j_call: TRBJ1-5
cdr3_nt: TGTGCCAGCAGTCAAGTGCTTTCCCCCAATCAGTCCCAGCATTTT
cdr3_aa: CASSQVLSPNQSQHF

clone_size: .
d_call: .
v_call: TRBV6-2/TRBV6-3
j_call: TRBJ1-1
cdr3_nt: TGTGCCAGTAGTTACTCGCCCAGCATGGCCGAAGCTTTCTTT
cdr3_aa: CASSYSPSMAEAFF